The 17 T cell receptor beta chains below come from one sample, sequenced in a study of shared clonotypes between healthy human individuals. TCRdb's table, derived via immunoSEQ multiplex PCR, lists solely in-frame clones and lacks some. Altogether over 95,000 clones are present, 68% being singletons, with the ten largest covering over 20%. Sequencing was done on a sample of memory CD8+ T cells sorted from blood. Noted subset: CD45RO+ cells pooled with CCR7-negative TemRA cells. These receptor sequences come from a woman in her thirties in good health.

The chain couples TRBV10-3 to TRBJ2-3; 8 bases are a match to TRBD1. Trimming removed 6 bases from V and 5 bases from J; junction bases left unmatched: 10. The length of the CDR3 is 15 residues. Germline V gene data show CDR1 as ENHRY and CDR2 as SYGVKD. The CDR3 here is CAIRRDRGPLDTQYF. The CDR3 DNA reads TGTGCCATCAGAAGAGACAGGGGTCCCTTAGATACGCAGTATTTT.

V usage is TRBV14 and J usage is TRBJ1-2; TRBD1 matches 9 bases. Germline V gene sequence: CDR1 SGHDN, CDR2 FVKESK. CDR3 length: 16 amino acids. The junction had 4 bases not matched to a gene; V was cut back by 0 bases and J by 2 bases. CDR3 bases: TGTGCCAGCAGCCAAGATCCGGGACAGGGCAACTATGGCTACACCTTC. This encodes CASSQDPGQGNYGYTF.

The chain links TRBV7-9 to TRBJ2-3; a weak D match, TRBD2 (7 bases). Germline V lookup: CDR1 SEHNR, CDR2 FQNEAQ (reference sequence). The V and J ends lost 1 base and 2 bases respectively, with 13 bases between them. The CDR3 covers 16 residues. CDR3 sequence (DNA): TGTGCCAGCAGCTTAGTGGCGGGGGCTTTCACAGATACGCAGTATTTT. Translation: CASSLVAGAFTDTQYF.

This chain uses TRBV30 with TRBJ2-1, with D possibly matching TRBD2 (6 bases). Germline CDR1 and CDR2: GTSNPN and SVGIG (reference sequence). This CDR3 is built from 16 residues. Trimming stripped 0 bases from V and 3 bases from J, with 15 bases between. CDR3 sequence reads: CAWSVRERLIYNEQFF. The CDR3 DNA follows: TGTGCCTGGAGTGTACGGGAGCGACTAATCTACAATGAGCAGTTCTTC.

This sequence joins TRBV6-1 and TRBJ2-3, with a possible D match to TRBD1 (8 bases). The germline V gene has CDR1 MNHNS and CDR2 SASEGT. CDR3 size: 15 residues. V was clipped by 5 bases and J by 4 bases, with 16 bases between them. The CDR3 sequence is CASSRTGRVADTQYF. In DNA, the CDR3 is TGTGCCAGCAGTCGGACAGGGAGGGTTGCAGATACGCAGTATTTT.

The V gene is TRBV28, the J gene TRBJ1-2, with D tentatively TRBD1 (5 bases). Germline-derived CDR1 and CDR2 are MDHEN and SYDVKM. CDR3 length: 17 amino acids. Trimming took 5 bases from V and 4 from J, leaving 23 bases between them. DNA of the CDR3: TGTGCCAGCAGTCCCAGGCACCGGCAGGGTCTCTCCTATGGCTACACCTTC. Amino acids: CASSPRHRQGLSYGYTF.

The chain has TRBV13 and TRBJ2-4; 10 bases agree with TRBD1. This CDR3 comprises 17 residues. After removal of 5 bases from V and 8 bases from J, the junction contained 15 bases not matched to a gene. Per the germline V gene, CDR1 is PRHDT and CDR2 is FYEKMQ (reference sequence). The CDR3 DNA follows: TGTGCCAGCAGCACCTTGCGGGACAGGGGTTTGTTTGACATTCAGTACTTC. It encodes CASSTLRDRGLFDIQYF. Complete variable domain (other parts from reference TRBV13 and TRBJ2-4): AAGVIQSPRHLIKEKRETATLKCYPIPRHDTVYWYQQGPGQDPQFLISFYEKMQSDKGSIPDRFSAQQFSDYHSELNMSSLELGDSALYFCASSTLRDRGLFDIQYFGAGTRLSVL.

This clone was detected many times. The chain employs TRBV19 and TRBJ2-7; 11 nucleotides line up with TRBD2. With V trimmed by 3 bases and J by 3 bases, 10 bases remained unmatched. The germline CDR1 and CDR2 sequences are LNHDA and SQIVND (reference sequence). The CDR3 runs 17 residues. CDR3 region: CASSMVSGRVPLYEQYF. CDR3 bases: TGTGCCAGTAGTATGGTTAGCGGGAGGGTACCTCTCTACGAGCAGTACTTC.

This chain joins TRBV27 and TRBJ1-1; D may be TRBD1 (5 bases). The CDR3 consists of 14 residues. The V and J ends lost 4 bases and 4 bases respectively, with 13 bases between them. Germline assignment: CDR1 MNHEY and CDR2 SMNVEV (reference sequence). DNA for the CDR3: TGTGCCAGCAGTTCGGCAGGGAAGGCCACTGAAGCTTTCTTT. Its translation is CASSSAGKATEAFF.

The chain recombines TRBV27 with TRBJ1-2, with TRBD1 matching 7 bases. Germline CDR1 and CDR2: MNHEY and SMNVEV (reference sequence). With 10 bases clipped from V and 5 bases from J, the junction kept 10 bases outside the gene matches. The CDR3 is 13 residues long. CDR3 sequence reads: CATKPGQTYGYTF. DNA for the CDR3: TGTGCCACCAAACCGGGACAGACATATGGCTACACCTTC.

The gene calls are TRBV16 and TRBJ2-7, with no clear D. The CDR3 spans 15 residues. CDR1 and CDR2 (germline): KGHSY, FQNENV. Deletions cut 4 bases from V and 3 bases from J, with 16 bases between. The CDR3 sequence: CASSPSPAADYEQYF. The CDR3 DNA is TGTGCCAGCAGCCCTTCCCCCGCGGCAGACTACGAGCAGTACTTC.

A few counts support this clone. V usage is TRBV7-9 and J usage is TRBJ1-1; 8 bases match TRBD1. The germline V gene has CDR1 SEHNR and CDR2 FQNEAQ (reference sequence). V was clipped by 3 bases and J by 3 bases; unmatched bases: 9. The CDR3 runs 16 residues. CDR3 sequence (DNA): TGTGCCAGCAGCTTGGCAGGGGGCAGCGCGTACACTGAAGCTTTCTTT. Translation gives CASSLAGGSAYTEAFF.

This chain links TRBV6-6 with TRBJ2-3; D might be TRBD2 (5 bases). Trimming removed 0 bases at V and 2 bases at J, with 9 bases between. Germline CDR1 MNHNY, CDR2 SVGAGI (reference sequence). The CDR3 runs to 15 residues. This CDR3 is CASSYSRLPTDTQYF. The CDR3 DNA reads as TGTGCCAGCAGTTACTCGAGACTACCCACAGATACGCAGTATTTT.

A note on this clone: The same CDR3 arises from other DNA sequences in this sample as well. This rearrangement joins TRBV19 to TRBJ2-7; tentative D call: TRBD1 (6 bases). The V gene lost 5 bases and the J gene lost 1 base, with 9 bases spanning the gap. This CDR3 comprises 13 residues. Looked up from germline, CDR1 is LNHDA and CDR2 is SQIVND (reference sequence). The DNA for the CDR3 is TGTGCCAGTAGTTTGGACAGTTCCTACGAGCAGTACTTC. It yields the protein CASSLDSSYEQYF.

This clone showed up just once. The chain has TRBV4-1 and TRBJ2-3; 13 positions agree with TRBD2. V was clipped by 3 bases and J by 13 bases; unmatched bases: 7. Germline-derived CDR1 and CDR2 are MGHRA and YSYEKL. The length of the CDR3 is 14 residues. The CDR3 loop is CASSQVLGLAGEYF. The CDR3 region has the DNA TGCGCCAGCAGCCAGGTCCTCGGACTAGCGGGAGAGTATTTT.

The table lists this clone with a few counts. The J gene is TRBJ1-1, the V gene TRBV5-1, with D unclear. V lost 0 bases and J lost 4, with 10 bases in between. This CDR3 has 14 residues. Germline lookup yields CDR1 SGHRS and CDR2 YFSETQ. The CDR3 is CASSLATPGTEAFF. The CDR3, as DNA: TGCGCCAGCAGCTTGGCGACCCCGGGCACTGAAGCTTTCTTT.

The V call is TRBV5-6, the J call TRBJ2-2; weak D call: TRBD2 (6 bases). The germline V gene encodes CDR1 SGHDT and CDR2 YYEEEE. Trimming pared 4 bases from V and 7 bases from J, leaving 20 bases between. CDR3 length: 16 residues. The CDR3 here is CASSAAASVSVGELFF. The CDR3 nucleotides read TGTGCCAGCAGCGCCGCTGCTAGCGTCTCGGTCGGGGAGCTGTTTTTT.